This T cell receptor (beta chain) appears in the sequencing data of a study of beta chain features in type 1 diabetes. Regarding the study as a whole: Cells that show high TCR expression could be over-represented by cDNA sequencing.

The ends lost 8 bases at V and 6 bases at J; junction bases unmatched: 13. The CDR3 is 15 residues long. As to this clone: The antigen is unknown.

Sequenced material consisted of expressed TCRB transcripts (all of the isolated RNA was reverse transcribed). Sequenced by immunoSEQ multiplex PCR; TCRdb stores in-frame clones only, minus some. The table has around 500,000 clones, over 10% seen once. This clonotype originated in a woman between 18 and 29 years old in good health. The rearrangement links TRBV6-7 to TRBJ2-3; 8 positions match TRBD1. TRBV6-7 is sorted into the ORF group, with uncertain function. Sequenced input: naive CD4+ T cells from blood. DNA for the CDR3: TGTGCCAGCGAGGACAGGGACCCTACTATCGATACGCAGTATTTT. It yields the protein CASEDRDPTIDTQYF.